A single sample is the source of the 25 T cell receptor beta chains below, sequenced in a study of cytomegalovirus exposure and HLA in healthy donors (dated by TCRdb to about 2017). Libraries were built with the immunoSEQ multiplex PCR assay. The multiplex PCR relied on a mix of 60 forward primers for TCR Vbeta segments and 13 reverse primers for TCR Jbeta segments. Here the immuneACCESS table is served through TCRdb, limited to in-frame sequences with V and J called. Missing clones are a known gap in these copies; in checked studies unresolved V genes cover under half, and the rest lacks a known reason. Here the sample has 100,000 to 150,000 clones; approximately 84% occur a single time. The ten largest clones represent approximately 4% of the sample. The sample taken for sequencing was PBMCs. The origin of the receptors is a young man in good health and CMV-seropositive.

This chain connects TRBV6-5 to TRBJ1-2, with D hard to call. Trimming left V 0 bases short and J 4 bases short, with 12 bases between. The CDR3 contains 15 residues. CDR1 MNHEY and CDR2 SVGAGI come from the germline V gene. In DNA, the CDR3 is TGTGCCAGCAGTTACTCTGATCCCGGGTTCTATGGCTACACCTTC. Translating it yields CASSYSDPGFYGYTF.

The CDR3 sequence is CASGLAGEVSQYF. As DNA, the CDR3 is TGTGCCAGCGGACTAGCGGGAGAGGTGTCGCAGTATTTT. This chain links TRBV6-5 with TRBJ2-3; TRBD2 matches at 13 bases. Germline V gives CDR1 MNHEY, CDR2 SVGAGI. This CDR3 region has 13 residues. Losses at the gene ends were 8 bases for V and 10 bases for J; bases not matched to a gene: 6.

V is TRBV11-2 and J is TRBJ1-4; D gene unclear. Per the germline V gene, CDR1 is SGHAT and CDR2 is FQNNGV. The CDR3 has 13 residues. The germline V and J ends were trimmed by 0 bases and 10 bases, with 9 bases remaining between them. Here the CDR3 reads CASSLEGRGKLFF. In DNA, the CDR3 is TGTGCCAGCAGCTTAGAGGGTCGGGGAAAACTGTTTTTT.

This clone has a single count. V usage is TRBV27 and J usage is TRBJ1-1, with a weak D call TRBD1 (5 bases). The CDR3 consists of 14 residues. V lost 5 bases, J lost 3 bases, and 13 bases lay in between. From germline, CDR1 is MNHEY and CDR2 SMNVEV (reference sequence). CDR3 sequence: CASSRGGGYTEAFF. The CDR3 DNA is TGTGCCAGCAGTCGCGGGGGAGGATACACTGAAGCTTTCTTT.

V and J are TRBV5-1 and TRBJ2-7; TRBD2 aligns across 14 bases. The CDR3 totals 18 residues. With 0 bases clipped from V and 0 bases from J, the junction kept 5 bases outside the gene matches. Germline loops: CDR1 SGHRS, CDR2 YFSETQ. The CDR3 DNA follows: TGCGCCAGCAGCTTGGGGGGACTAGCGGGAGTTAGCTCCTACGAGCAGTACTTC. Translated, it gives CASSLGGLAGVSSYEQYF.

The CDR3 region is CASSHKREGTPPSYYEQYF. In DNA form, the CDR3 reads TGTGCCAGCAGCCATAAAAGAGAGGGAACACCACCTTCCTACTACGAGCAGTACTTC. The chain combines TRBV14 with TRBJ2-5; tentatively, D is TRBD2 (5 bases). TRBJ2-7 matches the DNA end more closely, so the J call is doubtful. The CDR3 sequence is 19 residues long. Germline lookup yields CDR1 SGHDN and CDR2 FVKESK.

The V and J genes are TRBV6-5 and TRBJ1-3, with a weak D call TRBD1 (6 bases). The V gene's germline CDR1 is MNHEY and CDR2 SVGAGI. This CDR3 spans 15 amino acids. The V end was cut by 6 bases, the J end by 0 bases, with 12 bases between. CDR3 coding DNA: TGTGCCAGCAGACAGACAGGTTCCTCTGGAAACACCATATATTTT. This encodes CASRQTGSSGNTIYF.

V and J are TRBV4-2 and TRBJ1-2, with a possible D match to TRBD1 (5 bases). Per germline, CDR1 LGHNA and CDR2 YNFKEQ. V was pared by 1 base and J by 3 bases, with 15 bases between. The CDR3 has 16 amino acids. This CDR3 is CASSQVTQGGDYGYTF. Written as DNA, the CDR3 is TGTGCCAGCAGCCAAGTAACGCAGGGTGGGGACTATGGCTACACCTTC.

The chain employs TRBV7-8 and TRBJ2-7; the D is unclear. Germline CDR1 reads SGHVS; CDR2 reads FQNEAQ. The V and J ends lost 5 bases and 0 bases respectively, with 17 bases between them. This CDR3 has 16 residues. DNA for the CDR3: TGTGCCAGCAGCGTACGAAAAACCAAGCTCTCCTACGAGCAGTACTTC. Translating gives CASSVRKTKLSYEQYF.

The chain links TRBV30 to TRBJ2-7; 9 bases match TRBD1. V was clipped by 4 bases and J by 3 bases; unmatched bases: 7. This CDR3 region has 14 residues. Germline CDR1 GTSNPN, CDR2 SVGIG (reference sequence). The CDR3 coding sequence is TGTGCCTGGACCACTGGGACAGGGAACTACGAGCAGTACTTC. Amino acid sequence: CAWTTGTGNYEQYF.

This clone was seen a single time. The gene calls are TRBV5-4 and TRBJ2-1, with 7 positions matching TRBD1. The CDR3 has 16 amino acids. V lost 4 bases, J lost 4 bases, and 11 bases stayed unmatched. The germline V gene has CDR1 SGHNT and CDR2 YYREEE (reference sequence). CDR3 loop: CASSHTGASPYNEQFF. The CDR3 nucleotides read TGTGCCAGCAGCCACACAGGGGCCTCTCCTTACAATGAGCAGTTCTTC.

The rearrangement uses TRBV5-1 and TRBJ2-5, with TRBD1 identical over 7 bases. Germline loops: CDR1 SGHRS, CDR2 YFSETQ. The CDR3 extends over 15 amino acids. With V trimmed by 4 bases and J by 5 bases, 11 bases remained unmatched. CDR3 in DNA: TGCGCCAGCAGCCTACGGGACAGATTTATCGAGACCCAGTACTTC. This translates into CASSLRDRFIETQYF.

This clone was counted once. This chain joins TRBV19 and TRBJ1-5; 8 nucleotides align to TRBD1. V lost 10 bases to trimming and J lost 5 bases; unmatched junction nucleotides: 7. This CDR3 contains 13 residues. CDR1 LNHDA and CDR2 SQIVND come from the germline V gene (reference sequence). The DNA of the CDR3 is TGTGCCACCTCGGACAGGGCTCATCAGCCCCAGCATTTT. This gives the protein CATSDRAHQPQHF.

The rearrangement links TRBV5-4 to TRBJ2-2; possibly TRBD2 for D (5 bases). Germline V gives CDR1 SGHNT, CDR2 YYREEE (reference sequence). The CDR3 length is 14 residues. The V gene lost 0 bases and the J gene lost 5 bases, with 8 bases spanning the gap. In DNA form, the CDR3 reads TGTGCCAGCAGCTTGGCTCCGGGGACCGGGGAGCTGTTTTTT. It specifies CASSLAPGTGELFF.

V and J are TRBV9 and TRBJ2-5, with 9 bases fitting TRBD2. CDR1 and CDR2 (germline): SGDLS, YYNGEE. This CDR3 has 18 amino acids. Unmatched junction bases numbered 16, after V lost 3 bases and J lost 4 bases. The CDR3 region has the DNA TGTGCCAGCAGCGCAACAACCGGGACTAGCCTTCGGACAGAGACCCAGTACTTC. This sequence encodes CASSATTGTSLRTETQYF.

The J gene is TRBJ2-1, the V gene TRBV30, with a tentative D call TRBD1 (8 bases). Trimming removed 5 bases at V and 4 bases at J, with 18 bases between. CDR3 length equals 15 residues. From germline, CDR1 is GTSNPN and CDR2 SVGIG (reference sequence). The CDR3 bases are TGTGCCTGGGCCGAAGCGGGACAGGAGTACAATGAGCAGTTCTTC. It translates to CAWAEAGQEYNEQFF. Combining the CDR3 with reference TRBV30 and TRBJ2-1 gives the whole variable domain SQTIHQWPATLVQPVGSPLSLECTVEGTSNPNLYWYRQAAGRGLQLLFYSVGIGQISSEVPQNLSASRPQDRQFILSSKKLLLSDSGFYLCAWAEAGQEYNEQFFGPGTRLTVL.

The chain couples TRBV6-6 to TRBJ1-6; TRBD1 might be the D (5 bases). The CDR3 sequence is 15 residues long. V was cut by 7 bases and J by 5 bases, with 15 bases left in between. The germline V gene encodes CDR1 MNHNY and CDR2 SVGAGI (reference sequence). CDR3 loop: CASNRGGENNSPLHF. CDR3 DNA sequence: TGTGCCAGCAACCGAGGAGGGGAAAATAATTCACCCCTCCACTTT.

This rearrangement joins TRBV10-3 to TRBJ2-7, with TRBD1 matching over 10 bases. The germline gives CDR1 ENHRY, CDR2 SYGVKD. The CDR3 runs to 15 residues. Unmatched junction bases numbered 8, after V lost 5 bases and J lost 4 bases. CDR3: CAISRAGTGVYEQYF. The DNA of the CDR3 is TGTGCCATCAGTAGGGCCGGGACAGGGGTTTACGAGCAGTACTTC.

This rearrangement joins TRBV6-1 to TRBJ2-7; 10 bases map to TRBD1. CDR3 length: 15 residues. Germline CDR1 reads MNHNS; CDR2 reads SASEGT. V lost 2 bases and J lost 4; bases outside the gene matches: 5. The CDR3 reads CASSELGQGFYEQYF. The CDR3 bases are TGTGCCAGCAGTGAATTGGGACAGGGGTTTTACGAGCAGTACTTC.

The chain has TRBV19 and TRBJ2-1; 7 bases map to TRBD1. This CDR3 region has 13 residues. CDR1 and CDR2 from the germline V gene are LNHDA and SQIVND (reference sequence). The V segment lost 6 bases and the J segment 4 bases; nucleotides outside the gene matches: 3. The CDR3 sequence: CASRPGQYNEQFF. CDR3 sequence (DNA): TGTGCCAGTAGACCGGGACAGTACAATGAGCAGTTCTTC.

This clone was observed a few times. CDR3 in DNA: TGTGCCAGCAGCCCGACGACCAGACAAGCCTACGAGCAGTACTTC. Protein product: CASSPTTRQAYEQYF. The chain carries TRBV27 and TRBJ2-5, with D uncertain. Matching the DNA end better, TRBJ2-7 makes the J call doubtful. The V gene's germline CDR1 is MNHEY and CDR2 SMNVEV (reference sequence). The CDR3 consists of 15 residues.

The chain links TRBV19 to TRBJ2-3, with 7 bases that match TRBD1. V shed 0 bases, J shed 2 bases, and the junction held 11 bases outside the gene matches. Germline V gives CDR1 LNHDA, CDR2 SQIVND (reference sequence). This CDR3 comprises 18 residues. The CDR3, as DNA: TGTGCCAGTAGTATAGACCGACAGGGAAAGGGGGCCACAGATACGCAGTATTTT. Its translation: CASSIDRQGKGATDTQYF.

This clone has more than one count but fewer than ten. This rearrangement joins TRBV5-6 to TRBJ1-3; D not resolved. Germline values: CDR1 SGHDT, CDR2 YYEEEE. This CDR3 spans 15 amino acids. Trimming took 1 base from V and 5 from J, leaving 13 bases between them. CDR3 sequence reads: CASSLRTVTRNTIYF. The CDR3 DNA is TGTGCCAGCAGCTTGCGCACGGTTACTCGAAACACCATATATTTT.

This clone was counted a single time. The chain is built from TRBV5-6 and TRBJ2-3, with D possibly matching TRBD1 (6 bases). The germline V gene encodes CDR1 SGHDT and CDR2 YYEEEE. The CDR3 loop spans 16 amino acids. The V end was cut by 4 bases, the J end by 0 bases, with 15 bases between. Here the CDR3 DNA reads TGTGCCAGCAGCCTCGGGACACTTGAGAGCACAGATACGCAGTATTTT. Encoded protein: CASSLGTLESTDTQYF.

This rearrangement joins TRBV30 to TRBJ1-1; D might be TRBD1 (6 bases). Germline CDR1 GTSNPN, CDR2 SVGIG (reference sequence). Trimming took off 2 bases at V and 6 bases at J, with 13 bases between the two ends. The CDR3 contains 13 residues. The CDR3 sequence is CAWSRRGPAEAFF. CDR3 nucleotides: TGTGCCTGGAGTAGGCGGGGGCCCGCTGAAGCTTTCTTT.